This T cell receptor beta chain originates from a study of blood T cells in healthy people across ages. V shed 5 bases and J shed 5 bases, with 18 bases lying between them. This CDR3 region has 14 residues. CDR1 and CDR2 from the germline V gene are SQVTM and ANQGSEA. Through a sample-barcoded 5' primer and a J-beta primer mix, a second PCR was run for roughly 6 to 11 cycles. Each cDNA molecule received a tag from a template-switch adaptor that had 12 random nucleotides. From the 5' RACE reads, TCRdb called clonotypes with MiXCR, one entry per CDR3 protein. The repertoire includes hundreds of thousands of distinct CDR3 sequences, about a quarter of them detected once, and 3% to 4% sits in the top ten. Study-level results: The fall in TCR beta diversity per million T cells was roughly linear with age. Since the PBMCs were unsorted, naive and antigen-experienced cells could not be conclusively compared.

In this sample, this clonotype turned up a few times. Antigen specificity is unknown. Separately, the same data were catalogued under a study of T cells of mothers and their children. Per that paper: Every mother produced more than 9.5 million TCR beta CDR3 reads, whereas every child provided roughly 3 million.

This sequence joins TRBV29-1 and TRBJ2-5; perhaps TRBD1 as D (6 bases). The receptor comes from a boy between 2 and 15 years old in good health. Sequencing was carried out using blood. The CDR3 bases are TGCAGCGTTCCTGGTTCAGGACAGTTGGAGACCCAGTACTTC. Its translation: CSVPGSGQLETQYF.